The present entry profiles one T cell receptor beta chain with its context. Antigen: not known. This entry belongs to a study of cytomegalovirus exposure and HLA in healthy donors. This CDR3 comprises 14 residues. V lost 4 bases and J lost 4, with 13 bases in between. Germline CDR1 MNHNY, CDR2 SVGAGI (reference sequence). General study results and limits: According to reports, the classifier identified cytomegalovirus status with high specificity and sensitivity. TCR sequences were mostly rare, though some public TCRs occurred in many donors. Productive status was seen about 87% or about 30% of the time for most TCR beta V segments in an earlier analysis.

The study ran its PCR with 60 Vbeta and 13 Jbeta primers. The method was immunoSEQ multiplex PCR; TCRdb's version includes in-frame clones alone and lacks a portion of them. The data show approximately 160,000 clones, 80% to 90% seen once. The V and J genes are TRBV6-6 and TRBJ1-2; maybe TRBD1 (6 bases). This TCR came from a girl aged 5 to 17 in good health and CMV-seropositive. Input material: PBMCs. Here the CDR3 reads CASSSQEGGYGYTF. CDR3 nucleotide sequence: TGTGCCAGCAGTTCTCAGGAAGGGGGCTATGGCTACACCTTC.